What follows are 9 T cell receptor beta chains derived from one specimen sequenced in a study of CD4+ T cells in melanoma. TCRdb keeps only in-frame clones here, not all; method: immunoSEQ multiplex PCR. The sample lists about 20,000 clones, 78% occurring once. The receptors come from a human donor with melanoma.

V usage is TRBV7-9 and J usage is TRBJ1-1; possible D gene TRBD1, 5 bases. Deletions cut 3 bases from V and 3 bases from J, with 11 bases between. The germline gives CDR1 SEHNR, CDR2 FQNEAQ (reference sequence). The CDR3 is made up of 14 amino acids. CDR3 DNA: TGTGCCAGCAGCTTGGGGGTTAGGTACACTGAAGCTTTCTTT. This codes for CASSLGVRYTEAFF. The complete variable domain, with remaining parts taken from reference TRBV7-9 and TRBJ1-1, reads DTGVSQNPRHKITKRGQNVTFRCDPISEHNRLYWYRQTLGQGPEFLTYFQNEAQLEKSRLLSDRFSAERPKGSFSTLEIQRTEQGDSAMYLCASSLGVRYTEAFFGQGTRLTVV.

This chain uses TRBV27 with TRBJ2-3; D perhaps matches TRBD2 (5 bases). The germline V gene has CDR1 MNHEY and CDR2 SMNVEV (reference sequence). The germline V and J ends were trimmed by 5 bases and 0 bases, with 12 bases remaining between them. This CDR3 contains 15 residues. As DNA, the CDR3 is TGTGCCAGCAGTCGCGGACGGGGTAGCACAGATACGCAGTATTTT. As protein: CASSRGRGSTDTQYF.

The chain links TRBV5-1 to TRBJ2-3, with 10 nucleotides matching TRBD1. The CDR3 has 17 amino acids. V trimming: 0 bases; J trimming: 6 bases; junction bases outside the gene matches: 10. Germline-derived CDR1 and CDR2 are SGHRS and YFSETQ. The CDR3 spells CASSLAKFGQGVDTQYF. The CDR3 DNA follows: TGCGCCAGCAGCTTGGCCAAATTTGGACAGGGGGTTGATACGCAGTATTTT.

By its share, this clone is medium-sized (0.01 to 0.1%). CDR3: CASSTNRGPLHF. CDR3 bases: TGTGCCAGTAGTACCAACAGGGGTCCCCTCCACTTT. The chain recombines TRBV19 with TRBJ1-6, with TRBD1 matching 7 bases. J gave up 13 bases and V 4 bases, and 4 bases lay outside the gene matches. CDR1 LNHDA and CDR2 SQIVND come from the germline V gene (reference sequence). CDR3 length: 12 residues.

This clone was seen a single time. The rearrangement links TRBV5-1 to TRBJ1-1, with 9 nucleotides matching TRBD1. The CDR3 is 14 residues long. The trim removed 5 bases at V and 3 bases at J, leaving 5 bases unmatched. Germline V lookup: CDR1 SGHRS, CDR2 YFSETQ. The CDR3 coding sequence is TGCGCCAGCAGACAGGGGGCGTCCGACACTGAAGCTTTCTTT. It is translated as CASRQGASDTEAFF.

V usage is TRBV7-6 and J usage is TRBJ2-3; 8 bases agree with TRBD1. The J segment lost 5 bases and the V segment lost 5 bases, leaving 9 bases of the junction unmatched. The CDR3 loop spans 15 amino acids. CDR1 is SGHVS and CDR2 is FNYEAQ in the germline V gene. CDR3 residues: CASSPRGPPGDTQYF. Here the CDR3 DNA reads TGTGCCAGCAGCCCCAGGGGGCCCCCCGGAGATACGCAGTATTTT.

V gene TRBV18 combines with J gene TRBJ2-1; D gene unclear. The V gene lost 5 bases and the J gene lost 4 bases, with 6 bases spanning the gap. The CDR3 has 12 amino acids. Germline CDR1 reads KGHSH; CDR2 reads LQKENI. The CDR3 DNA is TGTGCCAGCTCAACGGAGTACAATGAGCAGTTCTTC. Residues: CASSTEYNEQFF.

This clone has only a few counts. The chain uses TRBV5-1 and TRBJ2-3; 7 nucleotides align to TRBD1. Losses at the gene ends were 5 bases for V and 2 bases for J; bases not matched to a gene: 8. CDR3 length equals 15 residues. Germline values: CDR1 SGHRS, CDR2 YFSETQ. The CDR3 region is CASRYEGADTDTQYF. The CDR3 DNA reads TGCGCCAGCAGGTACGAGGGGGCCGACACAGATACGCAGTATTTT.

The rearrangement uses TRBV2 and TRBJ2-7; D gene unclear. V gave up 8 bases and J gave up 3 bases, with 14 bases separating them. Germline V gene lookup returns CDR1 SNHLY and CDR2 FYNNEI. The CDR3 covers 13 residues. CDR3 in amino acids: CASAIPLSYEQYF. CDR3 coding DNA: TGTGCCAGCGCGATCCCCCTAAGCTACGAGCAGTACTTC.